Presented here are 28 T cell receptor delta chains from one specimen sequenced in a study of DNA immune sequencing with unique molecular identifiers. Primers for all 8 TRDV and 4 TRDJ genes amplified genomic DNA in 32-plex. A 12-nucleotide UMI was added during 2 to 3 barcoding PCR cycles before adapter PCR. TCRdb re-called clones from the multiplex PCR reads using CATT. Here the sample spans under 2,000 delta-chain clones, 6% to 6.5% being singletons. The specimen was gamma-delta T cells from buffy coat blood. The receptors were sampled from a human donor in good health.

The chain carries TRDV2 and TRDJ1, with 9 bases lining up with TRDD3. The CDR3 spans 18 residues. V trimming: 2 bases; J trimming: 0 bases; junction bases outside the gene matches: 12. Germline V CDR1 and CDR2: GEAIGNYY, EKD. CDR3 loop: CACDMMPTGGRYTDKLIF. As DNA, the CDR3 is TGTGCCTGTGACATGATGCCAACTGGGGGAAGGTACACCGATAAACTCATCTTT.

This clone was found a few times. A read error is the likely source, as a far larger clone sits one nucleotide away. The same CDR3 also results from other DNA sequences found in this sample. This chain uses TRDV2 with TRDJ1, with unresolved D. V was shortened by 3 bases and J by 2 bases, with 15 bases between the two germline ends. Looked up from germline, CDR1 is GEAIGNYY and CDR2 is EKD. The CDR3 extends over 15 amino acids. CDR3 in DNA: TGTGCCTGTGACCCGATGGGCCCGGGAACCGATAAACTCATCTTT. Translated: CACDPMGPGTDKLIF.

By its share, this clone is medium-sized. V gene TRDV1 combines with J gene TRDJ1; 12 bases fit TRDD3. TCRdb lists no J gene, so it was determined here by aligning the DNA to germline. Trimming at V came to 2 bases and at J to 0 bases, leaving 28 bases not matched to a gene. The CDR3 runs 25 residues. From germline, CDR1 is TSWWSYY and CDR2 QGS. For the CDR3, the DNA is TGTGCTCTTGGGGAAACCAATCTTCCTCACCAGTACTGGGGGATACTCGTAAGCTACACCGATAAACTCATCTTT. Its translation is CALGETNLPHQYWGILVSYTDKLIF.

This clone was observed a handful of times. Since a far larger clone is one base different, this is likely a read error. This specimen includes other DNA sequences encoding the same CDR3. The CDR3 loop is CALGESAPYHPPHWGIRGIPLDKLIF. In DNA form, the CDR3 reads TGTGCTCTTGGAGAATCGGCCCCCTACCACCCCCCTCACTGGGGGATACGCGGCATACCTCTCGATAAACTCATCTTT. V is TRDV1 and J is TRDJ1; TRDD3 aligns across 13 bases. TCRdb lists no J gene, so it was determined here by aligning the DNA to germline. Germline CDR1 is TSWWSYY and CDR2 is QGS. This CDR3 is built from 26 residues. V lost 6 bases and J lost 4; bases outside the gene matches: 38.

Remarks on this clone: This DNA translates differently at residue 3 from the TCRdb protein, which is that of a much larger clone; a read error is likely, and the protein shown is the DNA's own translation. The J gene is TRDJ3, the V gene TRDV2; 13 bases line up with TRDD3. CDR1 GEAIGNYY and CDR2 EKD come from the germline V gene. The CDR3 length is 21 residues. The CDR3 nucleotides read TGTGCCTATGACAGCGTACTGGGGGATACGTCCGGCTCCTGGGACACCCGACAGATGTTTTTC. This translates into CAYDSVLGDTSGSWDTRQMFF.

On this clone itself: This sequence is one base from a far larger clone and is likely a read error. The identical CDR3 is also encoded by other nucleotide sequences in the sample. The chain uses TRDV2 and TRDJ1; 7 nucleotides match TRDD3. The CDR3 extends over 19 amino acids. From germline, CDR1 is GEAIGNYY and CDR2 EKD. The junction had 20 bases not matched to a gene; V was cut back by 4 bases and J by 1 base. This CDR3 reads CACDTILPGDRPITDKLIF. The CDR3 DNA follows: TGTGCCTGTGATACAATTCTACCGGGGGATCGCCCTATCACCGATAAACTCATCTTT.

By proportion, this clone is medium-sized. This chain joins TRDV2 and TRDJ1, with TRDD3 matching over 7 bases. Germline loops: CDR1 GEAIGNYY, CDR2 EKD. V shed 0 bases, J shed 4 bases, and the junction held 4 bases outside the gene matches. This CDR3 comprises 14 residues. The CDR3 is CACDTVGDHDKLIF. In DNA, the CDR3 is TGTGCCTGTGACACCGTGGGGGACCACGATAAACTCATCTTT.

A few counts support this clone. A read error is likely here: a far larger clone is one base away. Other DNA sequences in the sample encode the same CDR3. This chain links TRDV2 with TRDJ1; D possibly corresponds to TRDD3 (6 bases). There are 14 residues in the CDR3. Trimming removed 4 bases at V and 4 bases at J, with 15 bases between. Germline CDR1 GEAIGNYY, CDR2 EKD. In DNA form, the CDR3 reads TGTGCCTGTGATACCCTACTGGGAGGCGATAAACTCATCTTT. This translates into CACDTLLGGDKLIF.

This clone was counted a single time. V usage is TRDV1 and J usage is TRDJ1; the D gene could be TRDD2 or TRDD3 (5 bases each). No J gene is reported in TCRdb; it was inferred here by comparing the DNA with germline. Trimming took off 5 bases at V and 0 bases at J, with 22 bases between the two ends. The V gene's germline CDR1 is TSWWSYY and CDR2 QGS. The CDR3 totals 18 residues. CDR3 DNA: TGTGCTCTTGGGCTTCCCCCACTCGGGGGTCTGTACACCGATAAACTCATCTTT. Translating gives CALGLPPLGGLYTDKLIF.

This clone came up a few times. TCRdb records a much larger clone's protein for this DNA, with a difference at residue 5 that likely arises from a read error; the protein given is the translation of the DNA. This chain connects TRDV2 to TRDJ1; no reliable D call. CDR3 length: 15 amino acids. Germline CDR1 is GEAIGNYY and CDR2 is EKD. Trimming took off 6 bases at V and 3 bases at J, with 19 bases between the two ends. For the CDR3, the DNA is TGTGCCTGTTTGGAATCCCGTACGAGGGCCGATAAACTCATCTTT. It yields the protein CACLESRTRADKLIF.

A few counts support this clone. TCRdb's listed protein matches a much larger clone and diverges from this DNA's translation at residue 9, likely through a read error; the protein shown comes from the DNA. The CDR3 region is CACDNLGDEKLIF. As DNA, the CDR3 is TGTGCCTGTGACAACCTGGGGGACGAAAAACTCATCTTT. The chain is built from TRDV2 and TRDJ1; 8 nucleotides align to TRDD3. The germline V gene has CDR1 GEAIGNYY and CDR2 EKD. The junction had 6 bases not matched to a gene; V was cut back by 2 bases and J by 8 bases. The CDR3 totals 13 residues.

By sample fraction, this clone is medium-sized. This chain links TRDV1 with TRDJ1; 11 bases map to TRDD3. As TCRdb names no J gene, one was assigned here on the basis of a DNA match to germline. Germline CDR1 and CDR2: TSWWSYY and QGS. The CDR3 loop spans 25 amino acids. V was clipped by 1 base and J by 0 bases; unmatched bases: 28. CDR3 in DNA: TGTGCTCTTGGGGAACCTCAACGCTCGGGCCCCTCCTGGGGGATACTCCTCTTGTACACCGATAAACTCATCTTT. Protein product: CALGEPQRSGPSWGILLLYTDKLIF.

This clone was counted at least ten times. TCRdb shows a much larger clone's protein in place of this DNA's translation, and the two differ at residue 7, likely through a read error; the protein shown is translated from the DNA. The chain combines TRDV1 with TRDJ1, with 13 nucleotides matching TRDD3. TCRdb carries no J gene annotation; the J gene was assigned here by matching the DNA with germline. CDR1 TSWWSYY and CDR2 QGS come from the germline V gene. The CDR3 extends over 26 amino acids. J was trimmed by 4 bases and V by 2 bases; bases with no gene match: 34. CDR3 region: CALGESTPYHPPHWGIRGIPLDKLIF. In DNA form, the CDR3 reads TGTGCTCTTGGGGAATCGACCCCCTACCACCCCCCTCACTGGGGGATACGCGGCATACCTCTCGATAAACTCATCTTT.

On this clone itself: TCRdb has a much larger clone's protein, which differs at residue 22 from the translation of this DNA, likely because of a read error; what is shown is the protein translated from the DNA. The V gene corresponds to TRDV1; no J gene was called; TRDD3 was called by the table and not checked on the DNA. In germline, CDR1 is TSWWSYY, CDR2 QGS. The CDR3 totals 24 residues. The CDR3 reads CALGVSPLGPGDTSTPPYTDKHIF. CDR3 DNA sequence: TGTGCTCTTGGGGTGTCCCCCCTTGGCCCTGGGGATACGAGTACCCCTCCGTACACCGATAAACACATCTTT.

The sample holds a few counts of this clone. A far bigger clonotype differs at one base, so this is likely a read error. This chain links TRDV1 with TRDJ1; D may be TRDD2 or TRDD3 (9 bases each). Since TCRdb gives no J gene, matching the DNA to germline was used here to assign it. V was shortened by 5 bases and J by 0 bases, with 49 bases between the two germline ends. In germline, CDR1 is TSWWSYY, CDR2 QGS. The CDR3 runs 27 residues. CDR3 amino acids: CALGPSPAFLPFYTAGGYSKYTDKLIF. The CDR3 nucleotides read TGTGCTCTTGGGCCCTCCCCGGCCTTCCTACCCTTCTATACTGCGGGGGGATACTCCAAGTACACCGATAAACTCATCTTT.

With respect to this clone: The mismatch at residue 12 between this DNA's translation and the TCRdb protein of a much larger clone likely reflects a read error; the protein shown is translated from the DNA. The J gene is TRDJ1, the V gene TRDV1, with TRDD3 matching 13 bases. The J gene, missing from TCRdb, was assigned here through DNA to germline matching. V gave up 2 bases and J gave up 4 bases; unmatched junction bases: 34. Germline CDR1 reads TSWWSYY; CDR2 reads QGS. The CDR3 loop spans 26 amino acids. CDR3 loop: CALGESAPYHPTHWGIRGIPLDKLIF. DNA for the CDR3: TGTGCTCTTGGGGAATCGGCCCCCTACCACCCCACTCACTGGGGGATACGCGGCATACCTCTCGATAAACTCATCTTT.

As regards this clone: The protein that TCRdb holds for this DNA derives from a much larger clone and differs from the translated DNA at residue 22, which likely indicates a read error; the protein shown here is translated from the DNA. The rearrangement links TRDV1 to TRDJ1, with D tentatively TRDD2 or TRDD3 (9 bases each). Germline CDR1 is TSWWSYY and CDR2 is QGS. The CDR3 is made up of 27 amino acids. V was cut by 5 bases and J by 3 bases, with 52 bases left in between. CDR3 amino acids: CALGPFPAFLPFYTAGGYSKYPDKLIF. The CDR3 bases are TGTGCTCTTGGGCCCTTCCCGGCCTTCCTACCCTTCTATACTGCGGGGGGATACTCCAAGTACCCCGATAAACTCATCTTT.

In its sample, this clone was seen a few times. TCRdb assigns this DNA the protein of a much larger clone, which departs from its translation at residue 11; this likely reflects a read error, and the protein shown comes from translating the DNA. This chain links TRDV1 with TRDJ1; 13 nucleotides agree with TRDD3. No J gene was available from TCRdb, and it was assigned here by a germline match of the DNA. The germline V gene encodes CDR1 TSWWSYY and CDR2 QGS. The CDR3 has 26 residues. J was trimmed by 4 bases and V by 2 bases; bases with no gene match: 34. CDR3 sequence (DNA): TGTGCTCTTGGGGAATCGGCCCCCTACCACTCCCCTCACTGGGGGATACGCGGCATACCTCTCGATAAACTCATCTTT. Encoded protein: CALGESAPYHSPHWGIRGIPLDKLIF.

Notes on this clone: The protein held in TCRdb is that of a much larger clone and does not match this DNA's translation at residue 11, likely because of a read error; the protein shown is translated from the DNA. The chain joins TRDV2 to TRDJ1, with D possibly TRDD3 on 6 matching bases. The germline CDR1 and CDR2 sequences are GEAIGNYY and EKD. CDR3 length equals 14 residues. CDR3 residues: CACDRLGRADILIF. The DNA of the CDR3 is TGTGCCTGTGACCGACTGGGTAGGGCCGATATACTCATCTTT.

Details on this clone: This likely stems from a read error, as it lies one base from a far larger clone. The same CDR3 arises from other DNA sequences in this sample as well. The J gene is TRDJ3, the V gene TRDV2; 13 positions agree with TRDD3. V lost 2 bases to trimming and J lost 1 base; unmatched junction nucleotides: 10. The germline V gene has CDR1 GEAIGNYY and CDR2 EKD. This CDR3 spans 21 amino acids. The CDR3 reads CACDSVLGDTSGSWDTRQMFF. In DNA, the CDR3 is TGTGCCTGTGACAGCGTACTGGGGGATACGTCCGGGTCCTGGGACACCCGACAGATGTTTTTC.

The sample holds a few counts of this clone. The protein held in TCRdb is that of a much larger clone and does not match this DNA's translation at residue 5, likely because of a read error; the protein shown is translated from the DNA. The chain has TRDV2 and TRDJ1; TRDD3 agrees at 11 bases. Trimming removed 3 bases from V and 0 bases from J; junction bases left unmatched: 17. CDR1 and CDR2 from the germline V gene are GEAIGNYY and EKD. The CDR3 consists of 20 residues. The CDR3 coding sequence is TGTGCCTGTGACTCCGTAGCGCTGGGGGATACCTCCCTGGACACCGATAAACTCATCTTT. Translation: CACDSVALGDTSLDTDKLIF.

In its sample, this clone ranks as medium-sized (0.01 to 0.1%). The V call is TRDV2, the J call TRDJ1; 10 bases are shared with TRDD3. The CDR3 sequence is 15 residues long. CDR1 GEAIGNYY and CDR2 EKD come from the germline V gene. V lost 4 bases and J lost 2; bases outside the gene matches: 6. The CDR3 sequence: CACDPILGDTDKLIF. The CDR3 nucleotides read TGTGCCTGTGATCCCATACTGGGGGATACCGATAAACTCATCTTT.

This clone was found a few times. The TCRdb protein comes from a much larger clone and disagrees with this DNA's translation at residue 14, likely due to a read error; the protein given here is derived from the DNA. Other DNA sequences from this sample encode an identical CDR3 as well. The chain uses TRDV1 and TRDJ1; 8 bases align to TRDD3. The J gene is absent in TCRdb and was assigned here via DNA matching to germline. J gave up 4 bases and V 2 bases, and 39 bases lay outside the gene matches. Germline values: CDR1 TSWWSYY, CDR2 QGS. The CDR3 totals 26 residues. In DNA form, the CDR3 reads TGTGCTCTTGGGGAATCGGCCCCCTACCACCCCCCTCACTGTGGGATACGCGGCATACCTCTCGATAAACTCATCTTT. This encodes CALGESAPYHPPHCGIRGIPLDKLIF.

By share, this clone counts as hyperexpanded (1% or more). This CDR3 is also generated by other DNA sequences in the sample. This rearrangement joins TRDV2 to TRDJ3; TRDD3 matches 13 bases. Per germline, CDR1 GEAIGNYY and CDR2 EKD. The CDR3 has 21 residues. V lost 2 bases, J lost 0 bases, and 9 bases stayed unmatched. The CDR3 DNA sequence: TGTGCCTGTGACAGCGTACTGGGGGATACGTCCGGCTCCTGGGACACCCGACAGATGTTTTTC. Translating gives CACDSVLGDTSGSWDTRQMFF.

This clone is judged medium-sized. The CDR3 DNA sequence: TGTGCCTGTGACGAACTGGGGGATCCCACCCACGATAAACTCATCTTT. It yields the protein CACDELGDPTHDKLIF. The chain has TRDV2 and TRDJ1; 10 bases agree with TRDD3. V gave up 3 bases and J gave up 4 bases; unmatched junction bases: 10. The CDR3 extends over 16 amino acids. CDR1 and CDR2 from the germline V gene are GEAIGNYY and EKD.

On this clone: TCRdb shows a much larger clone's protein in place of this DNA's translation, and the two differ at residue 18, likely through a read error; the protein shown is translated from the DNA. The chain employs TRDV2 and TRDJ3; D may be TRDD3 (6 bases). The CDR3 spans 20 residues. From germline, CDR1 is GEAIGNYY and CDR2 EKD. DNA for the CDR3: TGTGCCTGTGACACCGTCTGGGGCACCTCGAGGTCCTGGGACACCCGACAGGTGTTTTTC. It is translated as CACDTVWGTSRSWDTRQVFF.

This clone is labeled large. The rearrangement uses TRDV2 and TRDJ3; D may be TRDD3 (6 bases). CDR3 length: 19 amino acids. Germline CDR1 reads GEAIGNYY; CDR2 reads EKD. The V end was cut by 1 base, the J end by 0 bases, with 15 bases between. CDR3 DNA: TGTGCCTGTGACACTCTTGGGGGTAATAGCTCCTGGGACACCCGACAGATGTTTTTC. Its translation is CACDTLGGNSSWDTRQMFF.

Points on this clone: TCRdb shows a much larger clone's protein in place of this DNA's translation, and the two differ at residue 16, likely through a read error; the protein shown is translated from the DNA. V is TRDV2 and J is TRDJ1; 7 nucleotides line up with TRDD3. The CDR3 is made up of 18 amino acids. Looked up from germline, CDR1 is GEAIGNYY and CDR2 is EKD. The CDR3 region is CACDPVLGTLPYTDKRIF. DNA of the CDR3: TGTGCCTGTGACCCGGTACTGGGGACTCTTCCCTACACCGATAAACGCATCTTT.